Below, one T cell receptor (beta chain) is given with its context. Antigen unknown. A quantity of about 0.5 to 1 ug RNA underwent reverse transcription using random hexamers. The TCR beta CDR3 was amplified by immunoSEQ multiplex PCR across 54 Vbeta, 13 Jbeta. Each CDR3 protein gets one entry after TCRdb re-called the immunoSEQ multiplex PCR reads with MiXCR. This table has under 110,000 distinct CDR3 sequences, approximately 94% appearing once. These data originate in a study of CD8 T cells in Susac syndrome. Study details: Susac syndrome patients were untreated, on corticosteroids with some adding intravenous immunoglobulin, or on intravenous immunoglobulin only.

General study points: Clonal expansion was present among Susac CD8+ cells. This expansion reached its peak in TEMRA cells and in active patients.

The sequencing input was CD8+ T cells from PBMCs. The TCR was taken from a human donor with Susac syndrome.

CDR3 sequence reads: CASSQIGLADNTDTQYF. The CDR3 coding sequence is TGCGCCAGCAGCCAGATTGGACTAGCGGATAACACAGATACGCAGTATTTT. The chain employs TRBV4-1 and TRBJ2-3; 10 positions agree with TRBD2. Unmatched junction bases numbered 8, after V lost 3 bases and J lost 2 bases. The CDR3 loop spans 17 amino acids. CDR1 and CDR2 from the germline V gene are MGHRA and YSYEKL.